These 18 T cell receptor beta chains share one sample of origin, sequenced in a study of T cells of healthy individuals. MiXCR was run by TCRdb on the 5' RACE reads, yielding one entry per CDR3 protein. The sample records approximately 52,000 distinct CDR3 sequences, roughly 14% being singletons. The receptors here all came from a human donor in good health.

V is TRBV2 and J is TRBJ1-2, with D perhaps TRBD1 (5 bases). The CDR3 is 14 residues long. The germline V and J ends were trimmed by 5 bases and 2 bases, with 12 bases remaining between them. Germline CDR1 is SNHLY and CDR2 is FYNNEI. The chain's CDR3 is CASSLTGENYGYTF. The DNA for the CDR3 is TGTGCCAGCAGTCTTACAGGAGAGAACTATGGCTACACCTTC.

V gene TRBV24-1 combines with J gene TRBJ2-3; D perhaps matches TRBD1 (6 bases). Germline V CDR1 and CDR2: KGHDR, SFDVKD. With 2 bases removed from V and 5 bases from J, the gap between germline ends came to 7 bases. The CDR3 is 13 amino acids. CDR3 residues: CATSDSDRDTQYF. The CDR3 region has the DNA TGTGCCACCAGTGATTCGGACAGAGATACGCAGTATTTT.

The rearrangement uses TRBV11-1 and TRBJ1-2; D unclear. The ends were cut back, 4 bases at V and 10 bases at J, with 16 bases in the middle. CDR1 is SGHAT, CDR2 FQDESV, per germline (reference sequence). The CDR3 has 13 residues. CDR3 sequence reads: CASSSGLVGPYTF. CDR3 nucleotides: TGTGCCAGCAGCTCTGGTTTGGTCGGGCCCTACACCTTC.

This clonotype was seen a few times. The CDR3 bases are TGTGCCAGCAGCGCCCGAGGGGGCCAAGAGACCCAGTACTTC. This encodes CASSARGGQETQYF. The chain uses TRBV2 and TRBJ2-5; D may be TRBD1 (6 bases). This CDR3 is built from 14 residues. Germline V gene data show CDR1 as SNHLY and CDR2 as FYNNEI. The V end lost 6 bases, the J end lost 1 base, and 12 bases lay between the germline ends.

Many counts were recorded for this clonotype. The chain links TRBV20-1 to TRBJ2-3, with TRBD2 as a possible D gene (6 bases). Germline V gene lookup returns CDR1 DFQATT and CDR2 SNEGSKA (reference sequence). This CDR3 region has 14 residues. Trimming left V 6 bases short and J 1 base short, with 14 bases between. This chain's CDR3 is CSAPTSVGTDTQYF. CDR3 nucleotides: TGCAGTGCACCGACTAGTGTAGGCACAGATACGCAGTATTTT.

The chain employs TRBV6-2 or TRBV6-3 and TRBJ1-1; D not resolved. The length of the CDR3 is 15 residues. Germline CDR1 MNHEY, CDR2 SVGEGT. Deletions cut 8 bases from V and 3 bases from J, with 19 bases between. In nucleotides, the CDR3 is TGTGCCAGCTGGTTGGGCAGATCTACGCACACTGAAGCTTTCTTT. Amino acid sequence: CASWLGRSTHTEAFF.

This clonotype has at least ten counts. V gene TRBV7-9 combines with J gene TRBJ2-3, with 10 positions matching TRBD2. The ends lost 1 base at V and 5 bases at J; junction bases unmatched: 0. Germline-derived CDR1 and CDR2 are SEHNR and FQNEAQ (reference sequence). The CDR3 loop spans 14 amino acids. Written as DNA, the CDR3 is TGTGCCAGCAGCTTAGGACTAGCGGGAGATACGCAGTATTTT. Protein sequence: CASSLGLAGDTQYF. The whole variable domain, filled in from reference TRBV7-9 and TRBJ2-3, reads DTGVSQNPRHKITKRGQNVTFRCDPISEHNRLYWYRQTLGQGPEFLTYFQNEAQLEKSRLLSDRFSAERPKGSFSTLEIQRTEQGDSAMYLCASSLGLAGDTQYFGPGTRLTVL.

In the case of this clonotype: A much larger clone differs by one base, so this may be a read error. J is TRBJ1-5 and V is TRBV6-6, with D hard to call. The CDR3 totals 13 residues. Germline lookup yields CDR1 MNHNY and CDR2 SVGAGI (reference sequence). The CDR3, as DNA: TGTGCCAGCAGTTGGGTTAGCGATCAGCCCCAGCATTTT. Its protein is CASSWVSDQPQHF.

This clonotype showed up many times. The rearrangement uses TRBV20-1 and TRBJ1-5; D perhaps matches TRBD1 (5 bases). This CDR3 spans 14 amino acids. Trimming removed 4 bases at V and 2 bases at J, with 12 bases between. Germline CDR1 DFQATT, CDR2 SNEGSKA (reference sequence). As DNA, the CDR3 is TGCAGTGCTAATTCGGGGGGGGGCAATCAGCCCCAGCATTTT. Translated, it gives CSANSGGGNQPQHF.

This clonotype has a count of ten or more. The chain uses TRBV30 and TRBJ2-1, with a tentative D call TRBD2 (5 bases). V was trimmed by 3 bases and J by 7 bases, leaving 13 bases between them. The CDR3 spans 13 residues. The germline CDR1 and CDR2 sequences are GTSNPN and SVGIG (reference sequence). The DNA for the CDR3 is TGTGCCTGGAGACTAGTGTCAGGAAATGAGCAGTTCTTC. Amino acid sequence: CAWRLVSGNEQFF.

The chain links TRBV6-1 to TRBJ2-3, with D tentatively TRBD2 (5 bases). The CDR3 loop spans 14 amino acids. Trimming removed 6 bases at V and 1 base at J, with 11 bases between. The germline V gene has CDR1 MNHNS and CDR2 SASEGT. CDR3 in amino acids: CASRWGAGTDTQYF. CDR3 nucleotides: TGTGCCAGCAGGTGGGGAGCTGGCACAGATACGCAGTATTTT.

This clonotype was detected many times. The V call is TRBV4-3, the J call TRBJ2-3; 7 bases agree with TRBD2. Germline V CDR1 and CDR2: LGHNA, YSLEER. With 4 bases clipped from V and 2 bases from J, the junction kept 6 bases outside the gene matches. CDR3 length equals 15 residues. CDR3 amino acids: CASSRRTRDTDTQYF. CDR3 DNA sequence: TGCGCCAGCAGCCGGCGGACTAGAGACACAGATACGCAGTATTTT.

There are many counts of this clonotype. V is TRBV29-1 and J is TRBJ1-1, with D hard to call. This CDR3 has 12 residues. In germline, CDR1 is SQVTM, CDR2 ANQGSEA. V was trimmed by 7 bases and J by 7 bases, leaving 16 bases between them. CDR3: CSAELVGDEAFF. The CDR3 bases are TGCAGCGCCGAACTCGTGGGAGATGAAGCTTTCTTT.

This clonotype was seen at least ten times. The junction differs from germline at one of its ends, possibly a read error. The chain recombines TRBV5-1 with TRBJ2-7; either TRBD1 or TRBD2 may fit D (6 bases each). The CDR3 is made up of 15 amino acids. Germline assignment: CDR1 SGHRS and CDR2 YFSETQ. The CDR3 DNA reads as TGCGTCAGCACTCCCTTAGGGGGGCGAGTCTACGAGCAGTACTTC. Translation: CVSTPLGGRVYEQYF.

This CDR3 reads CAWSSTGANTQYF. Here the CDR3 DNA reads TGTGCCTGGAGTTCGACAGGGGCCAATACGCAGTATTTT. The genes are TRBV30 and TRBJ2-3, with 8 bases that match TRBD1. The CDR3 runs to 13 residues. CDR1 is GTSNPN and CDR2 is SVGIG in the germline V gene (reference sequence). Trimming removed 2 bases from V and 7 bases from J; junction bases left unmatched: 5.

The chain uses TRBV24-1 and TRBJ2-1; 8 nucleotides match TRBD1. The CDR3 covers 15 residues. Losses at the gene ends were 4 bases for V and 3 bases for J; bases not matched to a gene: 4. Germline CDR1 is KGHDR and CDR2 is SFDVKD. CDR3 nucleotides: TGTGCCACCAGTGACGCGGACAGGGTCTACAATGAGCAGTTCTTC. Translated, it gives CATSDADRVYNEQFF.

This clonotype has only a few counts. The chain has TRBV20-1 and TRBJ1-5; 7 positions agree with TRBD1. The CDR3 runs 13 residues. Per germline, CDR1 DFQATT and CDR2 SNEGSKA (reference sequence). After removal of 6 bases from V and 1 base from J, the junction contained 3 bases not matched to a gene. The CDR3 region is CSAPDRSNQPQHF. As DNA, the CDR3 is TGCAGTGCCCCGGACAGGAGCAATCAGCCCCAGCATTTT.

The J gene is TRBJ1-5, the V gene TRBV6-1, with D perhaps matching TRBD1 (6 bases). The CDR3 runs 18 residues. The germline gives CDR1 MNHNS, CDR2 SASEGT. V dropped 8 bases and J dropped 2 bases, with 25 bases sitting between them. This CDR3 reads CASSVGVSGGWGNQPQHF. The CDR3 nucleotides read TGTGCCAGCTCTGTGGGGGTGTCGGGGGGCTGGGGCAATCAGCCCCAGCATTTT.